This T cell receptor (beta chain) was recovered during a study of human T cells and chemical hapten exposure. This clonotype has only a few counts. Its antigen is currently unknown. TCRdb ran MiXCR on the RACE reads and lists one entry per CDR3 protein. This sample has 150,000 to 200,000 distinct CDR3 sequences, with approximately 20% found just once. Study-level findings and limits: With DPC sensitization, TCRs exceeding 1 in 1000 frequency showed no change. Compared with pre-sensitization or healthy control sets, expanded TCRs clustered more. The presence of alopecia in the donors means their immune response may differ from healthy people's. Patch test score tracked positively with PT1 expanded TCR counts.

The CDR3 consists of 13 residues. Germline V gives CDR1 LGHDT, CDR2 YNNKEL (reference sequence). V gave up 10 bases and J gave up 1 base, with 13 bases separating them. Time point given: patch test 1, 2 weeks after DPC sensitization. The treatment denotes: therapeutic diphenylcyclopropenone sensitization with weekly scalp DPC. Here the sequenced sample was whole blood, taken in connection with sensitization to the hapten diphenylcyclopropenone (DPC). This receptor was obtained from a woman aged 45-59 years with alopecia areata. Some clones in this sample may be carry-over from other donors' samples. The V call is TRBV3-1, the J call TRBJ2-5; the D is unclear. CDR3 in amino acids: CATAGWLQETQYF. In nucleotides, the CDR3 is TGTGCCACCGCCGGGTGGCTCCAAGAGACCCAGTACTTC.